Below, 13 T cell receptor beta chains from the same sample are listed, as sequenced in a study of Ad26.COV2.S vaccination and SARS-CoV-2 variants. Treatment: roughly 20 received Ad26.COV2.S at low or high dose, single or two shots; five or six received placebo; per-sample allocation not given. All samples were drawn on day 63, counting from the first vaccine or placebo injection. The protocol was immunoSEQ multiplex PCR, while the TCRdb copy is restricted to in-frame clones and leaves out a portion. This table has 330,000 or so clones, roughly nine tenths appearing once. This material consisted of peripheral blood, taken in a trial of Ad26.COV2.S vaccine versus placebo. Receptor source: a person aged 18 to 59 who received the Ad26.COV2.S COVID-19 vaccine or a placebo.

The chain combines TRBV7-9 with TRBJ2-5; TRBD1 or TRBD2 may be the D gene (5 bases each). The V end was cut by 3 bases, the J end by 7 bases, with 18 bases between. This CDR3 spans 15 amino acids. The germline CDR1 and CDR2 sequences are SEHNR and FQNEAQ (reference sequence). This chain's CDR3 is CASSFRDGTLGTQYF. CDR3 nucleotides: TGTGCCAGCAGCTTCCGGGACGGAACTTTGGGGACCCAGTACTTC.

The V and J genes are TRBV20-1 and TRBJ2-1; D is perhaps TRBD2 (6 bases). Trimming removed 3 bases at V and 0 bases at J, with 12 bases between. From germline, CDR1 is DFQATT and CDR2 SNEGSKA (reference sequence). The CDR3 has 15 amino acids. The CDR3: CSASGDWGSYNEQFF. Here the CDR3 DNA reads TGCAGTGCTAGTGGGGACTGGGGCTCCTACAATGAGCAGTTCTTC.

V usage is TRBV19 and J usage is TRBJ2-1; 10 bases match TRBD2. Trimming removed 5 bases from V and 10 bases from J; junction bases left unmatched: 2. The CDR3 consists of 12 residues. CDR1 is LNHDA, CDR2 SQIVND, per germline (reference sequence). The CDR3 DNA sequence: TGTGCCAGTAGTTTTAGCGGGAGGGAGCAGTTCTTC. The encoded protein is CASSFSGREQFF. The full variable domain, rest sourced from reference TRBV19 and TRBJ2-1, is DGGITQSPKYLFRKEGQNVTLSCEQNLNHDAMYWYRQDPGQGLRLIYYSQIVNDFQKGDIAEGYSVSREKKESFPLTVTSAQKNPTAFYLCASSFSGREQFFGPGTRLTVL.

The chain uses TRBV25-1 and TRBJ1-1, with D hard to call. CDR3 length equals 16 residues. Trimming left V 1 base short and J 1 base short, with 13 bases between. Germline V gene data show CDR1 as MGHDK and CDR2 as SYGVNS. The DNA for the CDR3 is TGTGCCAGCAGTGAATCCCTGAGAGAAGGGAACACTGAAGCTTTCTTT. Translating it yields CASSESLREGNTEAFF.

This clone was seen once. The genes are TRBV11-3 and TRBJ2-1, with 10 nucleotides matching TRBD2. Germline loops: CDR1 SGHNT, CDR2 YENEEA. The V segment lost 5 bases and the J segment 4 bases; nucleotides outside the gene matches: 11. The CDR3 loop spans 17 amino acids. In DNA, the CDR3 is TGTGCCAGCAGCATCCGACGAATAGCGGGAGGATACAATGAGCAGTTCTTC. Its protein is CASSIRRIAGGYNEQFF.

The chain carries TRBV10-3 and TRBJ2-3, with D possibly TRBD1 on 6 matching bases. CDR3 length: 15 residues. Trimming took off 0 bases at V and 4 bases at J, with 11 bases between the two ends. The germline V gene has CDR1 ENHRY and CDR2 SYGVKD. CDR3 DNA sequence: TGTGCCATCAGTGAGTCACGGACAGCCTCAGATACGCAGTATTTT. It encodes CAISESRTASDTQYF.

The chain carries TRBV19 and TRBJ2-7; perhaps TRBD2 as D (6 bases). Germline CDR1 reads LNHDA; CDR2 reads SQIVND (reference sequence). V lost 0 bases to trimming and J lost 6 bases, with 9 bases between them. The CDR3 extends over 13 amino acids. The CDR3 sequence: CASSIEWRGEQYV. In DNA form, the CDR3 reads TGTGCCAGTAGTATAGAATGGAGGGGCGAGCAGTACGTC.

The chain has TRBV2 and TRBJ2-3; 7 bases line up with TRBD2. The junction had 10 bases not matched to a gene; V was cut back by 2 bases and J by 5 bases. This CDR3 is built from 16 residues. From germline, CDR1 is SNHLY and CDR2 FYNNEI. CDR3 in amino acids: CASSESGAFSGDTQYF. The CDR3 DNA reads as TGTGCCAGCAGTGAAAGCGGGGCCTTTTCGGGAGATACGCAGTATTTT.

V and J are TRBV28 and TRBJ2-3, with TRBD2 matching over 15 bases. V lost 6 bases, J lost 3 bases, and 4 bases stayed unmatched. Germline CDR1 and CDR2: MDHEN and SYDVKM. This CDR3 has 16 amino acids. The CDR3 coding sequence is TGTGCCAGCAGCCCTGGGACTAGCGGGAGGACAGATACGCAGTATTTT. As protein: CASSPGTSGRTDTQYF.

This rearrangement joins TRBV7-9 to TRBJ2-1; the D gene is possibly TRBD2 (5 bases). The germline V and J ends were trimmed by 4 bases and 0 bases, with 16 bases remaining between them. This CDR3 has 17 amino acids. Looked up from germline, CDR1 is SEHNR and CDR2 is FQNEAQ (reference sequence). For the CDR3, the DNA is TGTGCCAGCAGCTACGGACTTGAAAGAAGCTCCTACAATGAGCAGTTCTTC. Amino acids: CASSYGLERSSYNEQFF. The full variable domain, completed using reference TRBV7-9 and TRBJ2-1, is DTGVSQNPRHKITKRGQNVTFRCDPISEHNRLYWYRQTLGQGPEFLTYFQNEAQLEKSRLLSDRFSAERPKGSFSTLEIQRTEQGDSAMYLCASSYGLERSSYNEQFFGPGTRLTVL.

This chain connects TRBV7-9 to TRBJ2-7; D might be TRBD1 or TRBD2, each matching 5 bases. V lost 3 bases and J lost 2, with 14 bases in between. The length of the CDR3 is 15 residues. Looked up from germline, CDR1 is SEHNR and CDR2 is FQNEAQ (reference sequence). CDR3 sequence: CASSFDRGSTYEQYF. For the CDR3, the DNA is TGTGCCAGCAGCTTCGACCGGGGCTCAACCTACGAGCAGTACTTC.

This clone showed up just once. The chain has TRBV28 and TRBJ1-2; TRBD1 might be the D (6 bases). In germline, CDR1 is MDHEN, CDR2 SYDVKM. The CDR3 contains 15 residues. The V end lost 3 bases, the J end lost 3 bases, and 14 bases lay between the germline ends. This chain's CDR3 is CASSFPPGVDYGYTF. The DNA for the CDR3 is TGTGCCAGCAGTTTCCCTCCAGGGGTCGACTATGGCTACACCTTC.

The chain joins TRBV6-5 to TRBJ1-3, with 9 nucleotides matching TRBD1. Germline values: CDR1 MNHEY, CDR2 SVGAGI. V lost 5 bases, J lost 3 bases, and 5 bases stayed unmatched. There are 15 residues in the CDR3. In DNA form, the CDR3 reads TGTGCCAGCAGTCCAACAGGGGGCTATGGAAACACCATATATTTT. Protein product: CASSPTGGYGNTIYF.